The 4 T cell receptor beta chains listed next were all sequenced from one sample in a study of T cell repertoires in cytomegalovirus infection. From the reads, TCRdb called clonotypes with MiXCR, one entry per CDR3 protein. The sample holds approximately 110,000 distinct CDR3 sequences; around 40% are singletons and the top ten take roughly 70%. Their antigens are not known. The material sequenced was CD8+ T cells from cultured PBMCs, taken from culture after CMV antigen stimulation. The receptors were gathered from a human donor in good health (CMV status not recorded). Some clones in this sample may be carry-over from other donors' samples.

The rearrangement uses TRBV15 and TRBJ1-2, with D maybe TRBD1 (5 bases). The V end lost 0 bases, the J end lost 3 bases, and 11 bases lay between the germline ends. The CDR3 totals 15 residues. CDR1 is LNHNV, CDR2 YYDKDF, per germline (reference sequence). The CDR3 DNA sequence: TGTGCCACCAGCAGAGAGCCGGGACGGTACTATGGCTACACCTTC. Protein product: CATSREPGRYYGYTF.

The table lists this clonotype with a count of one. The V and J genes are TRBV6-6 and TRBJ2-1, with 7 bases lining up with TRBD1. The junction had 4 bases not matched to a gene; V was cut back by 6 bases and J by 8 bases. The germline V gene encodes CDR1 MNHNY and CDR2 SVGAGI (reference sequence). The CDR3 length is 12 residues. This chain's CDR3 is CASSRTGDEQFF. CDR3 nucleotide sequence: TGTGCCAGCAGCCGAACAGGGGATGAGCAGTTCTTC.

This clonotype showed up just a few times. V usage is TRBV7-2 and J usage is TRBJ2-7; D not certain. Trimming left V 1 base short and J 6 bases short, with 13 bases between. The CDR3 consists of 14 residues. The germline CDR1 and CDR2 sequences are SGHTA and FQGNSA. The CDR3 DNA is TGTGCCAGCAGCTTAGTCGGCCCAGCAAGCGAGCAGTACTTC. The encoded protein is CASSLVGPASEQYF. The full variable domain, its missing parts supplied by reference TRBV7-2 and TRBJ2-7, is GAGVSQSPSNKVTEKGKDVELRCDPISGHTALYWYRQSLGQGLEFLIYFQGNSAPDKSGLPSDRFSAERTGGSVSTLTIQRTQQEDSAVYLCASSLVGPASEQYFGPGTRLTVT.

In its sample, this clonotype was seen many times. This chain uses TRBV15 with TRBJ2-1; possible D gene TRBD2, 5 bases. Germline CDR1 LNHNV, CDR2 YYDKDF (reference sequence). The CDR3 loop spans 15 amino acids. The V and J ends lost 4 bases and 2 bases respectively, with 12 bases between them. The chain's CDR3 is CATSKNSDPYNEQFF. CDR3 nucleotide sequence: TGTGCCACCAGCAAAAATAGCGACCCCTACAATGAGCAGTTCTTC.